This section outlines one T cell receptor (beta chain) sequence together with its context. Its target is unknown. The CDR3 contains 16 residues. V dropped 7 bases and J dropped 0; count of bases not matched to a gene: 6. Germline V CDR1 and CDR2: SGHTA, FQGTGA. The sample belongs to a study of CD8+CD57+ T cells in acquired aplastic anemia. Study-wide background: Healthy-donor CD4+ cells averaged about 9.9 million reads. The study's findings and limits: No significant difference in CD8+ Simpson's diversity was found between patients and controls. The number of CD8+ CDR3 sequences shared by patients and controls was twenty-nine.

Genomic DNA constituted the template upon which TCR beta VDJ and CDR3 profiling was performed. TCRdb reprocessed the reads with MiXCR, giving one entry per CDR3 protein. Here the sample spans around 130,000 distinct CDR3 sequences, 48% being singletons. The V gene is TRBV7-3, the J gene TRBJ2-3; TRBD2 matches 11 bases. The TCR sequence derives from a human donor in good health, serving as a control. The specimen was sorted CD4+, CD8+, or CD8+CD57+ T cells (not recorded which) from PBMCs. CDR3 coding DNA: TGTGCCAGCACCCTCAGGACTAGCGGGAGCACAGATACGCAGTATTTT. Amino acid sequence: CASTLRTSGSTDTQYF.